The source of this TCR beta chain is a study of cytomegalovirus exposure and HLA in healthy donors. Of note for this clone: What it recognizes is unknown.

This CDR3 contains 14 residues. V lost 0 bases and J 4 bases, leaving 7 bases between the germline ends. Germline V CDR1 and CDR2: SGHRS, YFSETQ. Study-level results: Analyses of presence/absence relied on an assumption of roughly uniform sequencing depth across donors. Reports showed the classifier diagnosing cytomegalovirus status with high specificity and sensitivity. Generally TCR sequences proved uncommon, though certain public TCRs appeared in numerous donors.

PCR amplification relied on 60 Vbeta primers (plus 13 Jbeta primers). Only in-frame clones appear in the TCRdb table, and some are missing; sequencing was by immunoSEQ multiplex PCR. The sample has 130,000 or so clones, around four fifths seen once. Samples came from healthy bone marrow donors. V and J are TRBV5-1 and TRBJ1-4; D is unclear. The receptor comes from a woman aged 40-49 years in good health and CMV-seronegative. Sample: PBMCs. CDR3 residues: CASSLEANNEKLFF. CDR3 in DNA: TGCGCCAGCAGCTTGGAAGCGAATAATGAAAAACTGTTTTTT.